These 14 T cell receptor beta chains share one sample of origin, sequenced in a study of T cell repertoires in cytomegalovirus infection (dated 2019 in TCRdb). The data were produced on an Illumina HiSeq 1500. The public reads were run again by TCRdb, first through fastp at Q25 and then through MiXCR, and only productive beta chains were kept. Every distinct CDR3 protein forms one entry, paired with its most common genes and DNA. The sample table contains around 310,000 distinct CDR3 sequences; only one count was recorded for around a sixth of them. The leading ten clones occupy more than 10% of the sample. Material: PBMCs. The receptors were sampled from a human donor in good health (CMV status not recorded). Some clones in this sample may be carry-over from other donors' samples.

This chain joins TRBV11-2 and TRBJ1-6; 11 positions match TRBD1. V lost 4 bases and J lost 10; bases outside the gene matches: 6. CDR1 and CDR2 (germline): SGHAT, FQNNGV. The CDR3 has 15 residues. The CDR3 bases are TGTGCCAGCAGCTCCGGACAGGGGGCGCGATCACCCCTCCACTTT. This encodes CASSSGQGARSPLHF.

Ten or more counts support this clonotype. The CDR3 sequence is CASRPQGSSYEQYF. In DNA, the CDR3 is TGTGCCAGCAGACCCCAGGGGAGCTCCTACGAGCAGTACTTC. V is TRBV28 and J is TRBJ2-7; maybe TRBD1 (6 bases). The CDR3 length is 14 residues. Trimming removed 6 bases from V and 0 bases from J, with 12 bases in between. Germline CDR1 MDHEN, CDR2 SYDVKM.

V usage is TRBV20-1 and J usage is TRBJ2-4, with 13 bases aligning to TRBD2. Germline trimming cut 2 bases from V and 0 bases from J; bases unmatched to any gene: 4. The CDR3 covers 17 residues. Germline CDR1 DFQATT, CDR2 SNEGSKA (reference sequence). The CDR3, as DNA: TGCAGTGCTAGAACTAGCGGGGGGGACCTAGCCAAAAACATTCAGTACTTC. As protein: CSARTSGGDLAKNIQYF.

This chain uses TRBV7-9 with TRBJ1-4, with D maybe TRBD1 (6 bases). V was pared by 4 bases and J by 5 bases, with 17 bases between. The CDR3 is made up of 16 amino acids. CDR1 is SEHNR and CDR2 is FQNEAQ in the germline V gene (reference sequence). CDR3 sequence (DNA): TGTGCCAGCAGCTCAGAATTCACAGGGCCCAATGAAAAACTGTTTTTT. Protein product: CASSSEFTGPNEKLFF.

V is TRBV7-8 and J is TRBJ2-7, with D perhaps given as TRBD1 or TRBD2 (7 bases each). Germline V lookup: CDR1 SGHVS, CDR2 FQNEAQ. The CDR3 covers 15 residues. The germline V and J ends were trimmed by 5 bases and 3 bases, with 17 bases remaining between them. CDR3 in DNA: TGTGCCAGCAGCCCGAGACAGGGAGGGGGCTACGAGCAGTACTTC. This gives the protein CASSPRQGGGYEQYF.

This clonotype was counted at least ten times. This chain uses TRBV12-3 or TRBV12-4 with TRBJ2-7; D not resolved. This CDR3 comprises 13 residues. V was cut by 6 bases and J by 6 bases, with 15 bases left in between. The CDR3 is CASSSLRLGEQYF. The CDR3 region has the DNA TGTGCCAGCAGCTCACTAAGACTGGGCGAGCAGTACTTC.

This clonotype was recorded at least ten times. The rearrangement joins TRBV7-2 to TRBJ2-5; the match to TRBD2 covers 7 bases. CDR1 is SGHTA, CDR2 FQGNSA, per germline. Unmatched junction bases numbered 1, after V lost 1 base and J lost 2 bases. The CDR3 is 14 residues long. CDR3 DNA sequence: TGTGCCAGCAGCTTAGGAGCGGGGCAAGAGACCCAGTACTTC. Translating it yields CASSLGAGQETQYF.

This clonotype has a count of ten or more. The rearrangement uses TRBV4-2 and TRBJ2-2, with D perhaps matching TRBD2 (5 bases). V was clipped by 1 base and J by 7 bases, with 10 bases between them. CDR3 length equals 14 residues. Per the germline V gene, CDR1 is LGHNA and CDR2 is YNFKEQ. CDR3 in DNA: TGTGCCAGCAGCCAAGCCGAGCGGATCGGGGAGCTGTTTTTT. Amino acid sequence: CASSQAERIGELFF.

J is TRBJ2-5 and V is TRBV5-1, with 8 bases matching TRBD2. The germline CDR1 and CDR2 sequences are SGHRS and YFSETQ. CDR3 length: 16 amino acids. Unmatched junction bases numbered 6, after V lost 1 base and J lost 1 base. The CDR3 DNA sequence: TGCGCCAGCAGCTTGCTGGTAGCGGGGTCCCAAGAGACCCAGTACTTC. Its protein is CASSLLVAGSQETQYF. The whole variable domain, filled in from reference TRBV5-1 and TRBJ2-5, reads KAGVTQTPRYLIKTRGQQVTLSCSPISGHRSVSWYQQTPGQGLQFLFEYFSETQRNKGNFPGRFSGRQFSNSRSEMNVSTLELGDSALYLCASSLLVAGSQETQYFGPGTRLLVL.

This clonotype was seen ten or more times. This sequence joins TRBV7-2 and TRBJ2-3, with D unclear. CDR1 and CDR2 from the germline V gene are SGHTA and FQGNSA. V lost 5 bases, J lost 0 bases, and 9 bases lay in between. The CDR3 contains 14 residues. The CDR3 is CASSPSSSTDTQYF. DNA for the CDR3: TGTGCCAGCAGCCCCAGCTCTAGCACAGATACGCAGTATTTT. Using reference TRBV7-2 and TRBJ2-3 for the parts outside the CDR3, the full variable domain is GAGVSQSPSNKVTEKGKDVELRCDPISGHTALYWYRQSLGQGLEFLIYFQGNSAPDKSGLPSDRFSAERTGGSVSTLTIQRTQQEDSAVYLCASSPSSSTDTQYFGPGTRLTVL.

The chain recombines TRBV5-4 with TRBJ2-2; D ambiguous. Germline V CDR1 and CDR2: SGHNT, YYREEE (reference sequence). V was shortened by 2 bases and J by 0 bases, with 8 bases between the two germline ends. CDR3 length: 15 amino acids. CDR3 amino acids: CASSFVRANTGELFF. DNA for the CDR3: TGTGCCAGCAGCTTTGTTAGGGCGAACACCGGGGAGCTGTTTTTT.

The gene calls are TRBV7-2 and TRBJ2-3, with unresolved D. Germline values: CDR1 SGHTA, CDR2 FQGNSA. With 7 bases removed from V and 7 bases from J, the gap between germline ends came to 15 bases. This CDR3 is 13 amino acids long. The CDR3 sequence is CASTTNEGNTQYF. The CDR3, as DNA: TGTGCCAGCACGACAAATGAAGGGAATACGCAGTATTTT.

This clonotype has a count of ten or more. The V call is TRBV5-6, the J call TRBJ2-7; TRBD2 might be the D (7 bases). The V gene's germline CDR1 is SGHDT and CDR2 YYEEEE. V dropped 0 bases and J dropped 3 bases, with 13 bases sitting between them. The CDR3 totals 15 residues. The CDR3 region is CASSLAGGRRYEQYF. The CDR3 nucleotides read TGTGCCAGCAGCTTGGCGGGGGGCCGACGCTACGAGCAGTACTTC.

V and J are TRBV5-5 and TRBJ2-3; TRBD1 is a possible D gene (5 bases). The germline V and J ends were trimmed by 1 base and 3 bases, with 12 bases remaining between them. Germline-derived CDR1 and CDR2 are SGHKS and YYEKEE (reference sequence). The CDR3 sequence is 15 residues long. CDR3 region: CASSLRPGKTDTQYF. CDR3 sequence (DNA): TGTGCCAGCAGCTTGAGGCCAGGGAAGACAGATACGCAGTATTTT.